This TCR beta chain was identified in a study of blood T cells in healthy people across ages. Study observations and caveats: In long-lived donors, naive CD4+ cell counts and diversity exceeded those of aged donors.

This clonotype was seen just once. The antigen is unknown. With a J-beta primer mix and a sample-barcoded 5' primer, a second PCR ran about 6 to 11 cycles. One entry per CDR3 protein, called by TCRdb with MiXCR from the 5' RACE reads. This repertoire shows about 640,000 distinct CDR3 sequences, about 53% found once; its top ten account for more than 35%. The total RNA that was extracted per sample amounted to at least 5 micrograms. The V and J ends lost 5 bases and 8 bases respectively, with 21 bases between them. Germline lookup yields CDR1 SGHAT and CDR2 FQNNGV. The CDR3 consists of 15 residues. The chain employs TRBV11-2 and TRBJ1-2; D perhaps matches TRBD1 (6 bases). This receptor was taken from a man aged 55 to 70 in good health. The sample taken for sequencing was blood. In DNA form, the CDR3 reads TGTGCCAGCAGCCCCCACAGGGACCTGTTCAGGGGCTACACCTTC. Its translation: CASSPHRDLFRGYTF.